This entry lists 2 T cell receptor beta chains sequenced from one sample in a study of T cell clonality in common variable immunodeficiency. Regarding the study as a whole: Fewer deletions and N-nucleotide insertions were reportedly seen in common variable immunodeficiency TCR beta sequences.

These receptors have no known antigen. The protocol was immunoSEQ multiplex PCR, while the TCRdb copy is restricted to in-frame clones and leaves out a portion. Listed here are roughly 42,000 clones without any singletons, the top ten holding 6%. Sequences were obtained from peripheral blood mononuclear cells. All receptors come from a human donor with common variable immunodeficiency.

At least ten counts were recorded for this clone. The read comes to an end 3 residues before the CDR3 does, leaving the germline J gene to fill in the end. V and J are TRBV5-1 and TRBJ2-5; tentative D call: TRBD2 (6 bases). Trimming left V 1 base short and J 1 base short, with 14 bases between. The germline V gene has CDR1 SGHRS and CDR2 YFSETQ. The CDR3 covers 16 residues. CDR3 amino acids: CASSLNTLAPQETQYF. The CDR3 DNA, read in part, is TGCGCCAGCAGCTTGAACACGCTAGCGCCCCAAGAGACC.

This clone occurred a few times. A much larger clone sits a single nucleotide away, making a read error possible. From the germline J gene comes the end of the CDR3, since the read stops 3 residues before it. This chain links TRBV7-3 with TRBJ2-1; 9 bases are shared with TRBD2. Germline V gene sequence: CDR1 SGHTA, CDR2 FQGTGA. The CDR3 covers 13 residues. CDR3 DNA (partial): TGTTCCAGCAGCATGGGACTAGCTGGTGAG. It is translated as CSSSMGLAGE. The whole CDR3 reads CSSSMGLAGEQFF.